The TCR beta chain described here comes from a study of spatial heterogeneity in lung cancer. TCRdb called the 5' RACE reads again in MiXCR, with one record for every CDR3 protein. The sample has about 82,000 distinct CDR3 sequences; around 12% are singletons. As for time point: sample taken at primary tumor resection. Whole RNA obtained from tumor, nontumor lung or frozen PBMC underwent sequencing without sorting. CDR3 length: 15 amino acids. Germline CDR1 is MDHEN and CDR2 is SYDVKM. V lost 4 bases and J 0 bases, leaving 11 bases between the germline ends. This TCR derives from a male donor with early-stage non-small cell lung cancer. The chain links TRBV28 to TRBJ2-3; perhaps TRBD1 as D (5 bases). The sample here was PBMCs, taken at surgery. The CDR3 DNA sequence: TGTGCCAGCAGTTCGGACATATCTAGCACAGATACGCAGTATTTT. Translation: CASSSDISSTDTQYF.